These 24 T cell receptor beta chains were sequenced from one sample in a study of beta chain features in type 1 diabetes. These receptors lack a known antigen. What was sequenced were expressed TCRB transcripts, since all of the isolated RNA had been reverse transcribed. Profiled with immunoSEQ multiplex PCR; TCRdb holds only in-frame clones, not every one. Among about 270,000 clones listed, more than 13% were seen once. Findings of the study overall: TCRB CDR3s were moderately but significantly shorter in Type 1 diabetes patients in all four CD4+ subsets.

The sample was naive CD4+ T cells from blood. All receptors come from a young man with type 1 diabetes.

The chain joins TRBV2 to TRBJ2-5; 8 positions agree with TRBD2. The CDR3 runs to 14 residues. The V gene end was trimmed by 7 bases and the J gene end by 5 bases; junction bases not matched to a gene: 9. Germline CDR1 reads SNHLY; CDR2 reads FYNNEI. CDR3 sequence (DNA): TGTGCCAGCAAGGCGGGGCCGGGAGGGGAGACCCAGTACTTC. Translating gives CASKAGPGGETQYF.

The V gene is TRBV6-5, the J gene TRBJ2-1; 8 bases are a match to TRBD2. The CDR3 is 15 amino acids. The germline V gene has CDR1 MNHEY and CDR2 SVGAGI. V gave up 7 bases and J gave up 6 bases; unmatched junction bases: 11. The CDR3 is CASMSVAAGGNEQFF. CDR3 nucleotides: TGTGCCAGCATGAGTGTAGCGGCGGGGGGCAATGAGCAGTTCTTC.

The V gene is TRBV15, the J gene TRBJ1-4, with D perhaps matching TRBD1 (5 bases). Trimming stripped 2 bases from V and 6 bases from J, with 19 bases between. The germline V gene has CDR1 LNHNV and CDR2 YYDKDF (reference sequence). There are 17 residues in the CDR3. The CDR3 bases are TGTGCCACCAGCAGAAACCCCGTGCGGGGGTTGGATGAAAAACTGTTTTTT. Translating it yields CATSRNPVRGLDEKLFF.

A few counts support this clone. The genes are TRBV28 and TRBJ2-1, with 10 bases identical to TRBD2. CDR1 is MDHEN and CDR2 is SYDVKM in the germline V gene. The CDR3 contains 13 residues. V lost 2 bases and J lost 9; bases outside the gene matches: 1. CDR3 sequence: CASSLLAGAEQFF. The CDR3 coding sequence is TGTGCCAGCAGTTTACTAGCGGGAGCTGAGCAGTTCTTC.

The chain carries TRBV7-3 and TRBJ2-5; 7 bases fit TRBD2. The CDR3 spans 13 residues. The germline V gene encodes CDR1 SGHTA and CDR2 FQGTGA. V lost 3 bases, J lost 3 bases, and 1 base stayed unmatched. Written as DNA, the CDR3 is TGTGCCAGCAGCTTGCGGGAGAAAGAGACCCAGTACTTC. As protein: CASSLREKETQYF.

The V gene is TRBV19, the J gene TRBJ2-1; 9 bases fit TRBD2. This CDR3 spans 16 amino acids. Trimming cost V 3 bases and J 4 bases; bases outside gene matches: 7. Germline loops: CDR1 LNHDA, CDR2 SQIVND (reference sequence). The CDR3 reads CASSIRGRAEYNEQFF. CDR3 sequence (DNA): TGTGCCAGTAGTATTCGCGGGAGGGCCGAATACAATGAGCAGTTCTTC.

Only a few counts were recorded for this clone. V usage is TRBV5-4 and J usage is TRBJ2-2; 7 bases line up with TRBD1. In germline, CDR1 is SGHNT, CDR2 YYREEE (reference sequence). J was trimmed by 7 bases and V by 5 bases; bases with no gene match: 8. The CDR3 consists of 14 residues. Written as DNA, the CDR3 is TGTGCCAGCAGGACAGGGCCGGGGAACGGGGAGCTGTTTTTT. This gives the protein CASRTGPGNGELFF.

This clone was seen a few times. The V call is TRBV7-8, the J call TRBJ2-1; 10 positions match TRBD2. V shed 0 bases, J shed 9 bases, and the junction held 8 bases outside the gene matches. The CDR3 consists of 16 residues. Germline values: CDR1 SGHVS, CDR2 FQNEAQ. The CDR3 spells CASSLARVAGGREQFF. CDR3 bases: TGTGCCAGCAGCTTAGCGCGGGTAGCGGGAGGCCGTGAGCAGTTCTTC.

This chain joins TRBV19 and TRBJ1-2, with 12 bases lining up with TRBD1. CDR3 length: 14 amino acids. V lost 5 bases and J lost 7; bases outside the gene matches: 5. CDR1 is LNHDA, CDR2 SQIVND, per germline (reference sequence). The CDR3 protein is CASSGGQGAPGYTF. CDR3 coding DNA: TGTGCCAGTAGTGGGGGACAGGGGGCTCCTGGCTACACCTTC.

The sample holds a few counts of this clone. The CDR3 loop is CASSPPSSGRLSGELFF. The CDR3 DNA reads TGTGCCAGCTCACCACCATCTAGCGGGAGACTGTCTGGGGAGCTGTTTTTT. The chain recombines TRBV18 with TRBJ2-2, with 10 bases matching TRBD2. Unmatched junction bases numbered 9, after V lost 0 bases and J lost 8 bases. In germline, CDR1 is KGHSH, CDR2 LQKENI. This CDR3 comprises 17 residues.

Only a few counts were recorded for this clone. V is TRBV7-2 and J is TRBJ2-5; 7 nucleotides align to TRBD2. V trimming: 1 base; J trimming: 1 base; junction bases outside the gene matches: 3. There are 15 residues in the CDR3. Per the germline V gene, CDR1 is SGHTA and CDR2 is FQGNSA. In DNA form, the CDR3 reads TGTGCCAGCAGCTTAGTTGGGACTACCCAAGAGACCCAGTACTTC. Protein: CASSLVGTTQETQYF.

This clone was observed a handful of times. This chain links TRBV28 with TRBJ1-1; D not certain. The germline gives CDR1 MDHEN, CDR2 SYDVKM. The CDR3 is 17 amino acids. Between the trimmed V and J ends, which lost 4 bases and 4 bases, there was a span of 22 bases. The CDR3: CASSWREAPSPGTEAFF. The CDR3 coding sequence is TGTGCCAGCAGTTGGAGGGAGGCTCCCTCCCCTGGCACTGAAGCTTTCTTT.

The chain recombines TRBV18 with TRBJ1-1, with D tentatively TRBD1 (5 bases). V lost 1 base and J lost 2, with 11 bases in between. The V gene's germline CDR1 is KGHSH and CDR2 LQKENI. There are 15 residues in the CDR3. DNA of the CDR3: TGTGCCAGCTCACCACGGGCAGGGTTTAACACTGAAGCTTTCTTT. Amino acids: CASSPRAGFNTEAFF.

The chain combines TRBV29-1 with TRBJ1-2; the D is unclear. The V end lost 3 bases, the J end lost 4 bases, and 12 bases lay between the germline ends. Looked up from germline, CDR1 is SQVTM and CDR2 is ANQGSEA. The CDR3 runs to 13 residues. The chain's CDR3 is CSVELSASYGYTF. The CDR3, as DNA: TGCAGCGTTGAGCTCAGCGCTAGCTATGGCTACACCTTC.

The rearrangement joins TRBV10-3 to TRBJ2-7, with a weak D call TRBD1 (7 bases). Germline V gene lookup returns CDR1 ENHRY and CDR2 SYGVKD. This CDR3 is built from 15 residues. Trimming took 3 bases from V and 2 from J, leaving 14 bases between them. CDR3 DNA: TGTGCCATCAGTGATCCTGGGGGGACAGCCTACGAGCAGTACTTC. Translating it yields CAISDPGGTAYEQYF.

The table lists this clone with a few counts. The chain has TRBV15 and TRBJ2-5, with D possibly being TRBD2 (5 bases). CDR3 length: 16 residues. Germline V CDR1 and CDR2: LNHNV, YYDKDF (reference sequence). Trimming removed 0 bases from V and 7 bases from J, with 18 bases in between. The CDR3 coding sequence is TGTGCCACCAGCAGAGATCTTGGACTCCCAAAGGGGACCCAGTACTTC. It codes for CATSRDLGLPKGTQYF.

The V call is TRBV11-3, the J call TRBJ2-2; 7 nucleotides line up with TRBD1. The CDR3 consists of 14 residues. Germline-derived CDR1 and CDR2 are SGHNT and YENEEA. V dropped 3 bases and J dropped 4; count of bases not matched to a gene: 2. CDR3 amino acids: CASSFSGGTGELFF. For the CDR3, the DNA is TGTGCCAGCAGCTTTTCAGGGGGCACCGGGGAGCTGTTTTTT.

This clone was recorded a few times. This chain uses TRBV2 with TRBJ2-6, with D perhaps matching TRBD2 (6 bases). The V end was cut by 4 bases, the J end by 2 bases, with 6 bases between. CDR3 length: 14 amino acids. Germline loops: CDR1 SNHLY, CDR2 FYNNEI. CDR3: CASSGGTGANVLTF. Written as DNA, the CDR3 is TGTGCCAGCAGTGGCGGGACTGGGGCCAACGTCCTGACTTTC. Drawing the rest from reference TRBV2 and TRBJ2-6, the complete variable domain is EPEVTQTPSHQVTQMGQEVILRCVPISNHLYFYWYRQILGQKVEFLVSFYNNEISEKSEIFDDQFSVERPDGSNFTLKIRSTKLEDSAMYFCASSGGTGANVLTFGAGSRLTVL.

The chain combines TRBV28 with TRBJ2-4; 8 nucleotides align to TRBD1. The J segment lost 4 bases and the V segment lost 6 bases, leaving 8 bases of the junction unmatched. CDR1 and CDR2 (germline): MDHEN, SYDVKM. This CDR3 is 15 amino acids long. CDR3 DNA sequence: TGTGCCAGCAGACCAAGGGGACAGGCAAAAAACATTCAGTACTTC. Translation: CASRPRGQAKNIQYF. Supplemented by reference TRBV28 and TRBJ2-4, the full variable domain reads DVKVTQSSRYLVKRTGEKVFLECVQDMDHENMFWYRQDPGLGLRLIYFSYDVKMKEKGDIPEGYSVSREKKERFSLILESASTNQTSMYLCASRPRGQAKNIQYFGAGTRLSVL.

The rearrangement links TRBV28 to TRBJ2-3; 13 bases line up with TRBD2. CDR1 and CDR2 (germline): MDHEN, SYDVKM. Unmatched junction bases numbered 3, after V lost 5 bases and J lost 4 bases. CDR3 length: 15 amino acids. CDR3: CASSRTSGSSDTQYF. As DNA, the CDR3 is TGTGCCAGCAGTCGGACTAGCGGGAGTTCAGATACGCAGTATTTT.

This clone has just a few counts. V usage is TRBV11-2 and J usage is TRBJ1-4, with 7 bases fitting TRBD1. V lost 0 bases to trimming and J lost 4 bases; unmatched junction nucleotides: 8. Germline assignment: CDR1 SGHAT and CDR2 FQNNGV. CDR3 length: 17 residues. CDR3 in amino acids: CASSLEAFGQDNEKLFF. For the CDR3, the DNA is TGTGCCAGCAGCTTAGAAGCCTTCGGACAGGATAATGAAAAACTGTTTTTT.

In this sample, this clone turned up many times. The chain couples TRBV2 to TRBJ2-1; D ambiguous. From germline, CDR1 is SNHLY and CDR2 FYNNEI. This CDR3 is 11 amino acids long. V lost 4 bases to trimming and J lost 6 bases, with 4 bases between them. This CDR3 reads CASSVVNEQFF. The CDR3 DNA sequence: TGTGCCAGCAGTGTCGTCAATGAGCAGTTCTTC.

This clone turned up a few times. The chain links TRBV5-1 to TRBJ2-5, with 9 nucleotides matching TRBD1. The junction had 4 bases not matched to a gene; V was cut back by 4 bases and J by 3 bases. Germline V gene sequence: CDR1 SGHRS, CDR2 YFSETQ. CDR3 size: 14 residues. DNA of the CDR3: TGCGCCAGCAGCCCCAGGACAGGGGAAGAGACCCAGTACTTC. Encoded protein: CASSPRTGEETQYF.

The chain combines TRBV7-2 with TRBJ2-5, with 9 bases that match TRBD2. The CDR3 covers 19 residues. V was clipped by 2 bases and J by 3 bases; unmatched bases: 16. In germline, CDR1 is SGHTA, CDR2 FQGNSA. The CDR3 spells CASSLIVAGLAGNKETQYF. CDR3 DNA: TGTGCCAGCAGCTTAATAGTAGCAGGGCTAGCGGGGAATAAAGAGACCCAGTACTTC.